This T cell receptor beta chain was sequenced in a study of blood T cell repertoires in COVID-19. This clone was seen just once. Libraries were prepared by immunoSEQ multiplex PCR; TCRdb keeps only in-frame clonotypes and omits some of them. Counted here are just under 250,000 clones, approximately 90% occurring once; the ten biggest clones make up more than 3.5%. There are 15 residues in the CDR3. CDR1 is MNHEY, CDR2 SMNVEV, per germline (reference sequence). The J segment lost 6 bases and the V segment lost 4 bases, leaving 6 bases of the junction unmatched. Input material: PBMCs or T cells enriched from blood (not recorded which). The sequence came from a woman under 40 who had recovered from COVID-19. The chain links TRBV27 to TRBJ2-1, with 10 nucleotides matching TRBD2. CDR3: CASSSLAGAPNEQFF. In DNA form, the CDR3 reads TGTGCCAGCAGTTCCCTAGCGGGAGCCCCCAATGAGCAGTTCTTC.